Each of the 14 T cell receptor beta chains below was sequenced from the same sample in a study of blood T cell repertoires in COVID-19. The protocol was immunoSEQ multiplex PCR, while the TCRdb copy is restricted to in-frame clones and leaves out a portion. The top ten hold about 4.1% of the sample, which has approximately 300,000 clones, 70% to 90% seen once. Sequences were obtained from PBMCs or T cells enriched from blood (not recorded which). The receptors here all came from a woman aged 25-40 years who had recovered from COVID-19.

The chain is built from TRBV5-6 and TRBJ2-7, with D perhaps matching TRBD2 (7 bases). The CDR3 totals 16 residues. Germline CDR1 reads SGHDT; CDR2 reads YYEEEE. The V and J ends lost 3 bases and 0 bases respectively, with 16 bases between them. The CDR3 here is CASSWGGVLSSYEQYF. CDR3 DNA: TGTGCCAGCAGCTGGGGGGGCGTCTTATCCTCCTACGAGCAGTACTTC.

The chain is built from TRBV7-9 and TRBJ2-1; TRBD1 is a possible D gene (5 bases). This CDR3 is built from 15 residues. V was pared by 6 bases and J by 8 bases, with 20 bases between. The V gene's germline CDR1 is SEHNR and CDR2 FQNEAQ (reference sequence). The CDR3 here is CASSRRAGILDEQFF. CDR3 nucleotide sequence: TGTGCCAGCAGTCGTCGGGCAGGGATTTTGGATGAGCAGTTCTTC.

This chain joins TRBV7-7 and TRBJ1-4; 9 nucleotides align to TRBD1. The V gene end was trimmed by 6 bases and the J gene end by 7 bases; junction bases not matched to a gene: 6. The CDR3 sequence is 14 residues long. The germline V gene encodes CDR1 SSHAT and CDR2 FNYEAQ (reference sequence). The CDR3 sequence: CASSAGTGLEKLFF. CDR3 sequence (DNA): TGTGCCAGCAGTGCCGGGACAGGGCTTGAAAAACTGTTTTTT.

The chain has TRBV7-7 and TRBJ2-3; 13 bases are a match to TRBD2. The CDR3 loop spans 16 amino acids. Unmatched junction bases numbered 2, after V lost 3 bases and J lost 2 bases. Germline V lookup: CDR1 SSHAT, CDR2 FNYEAQ (reference sequence). CDR3 amino acids: CASSLGLAGSTDTQYF. CDR3 coding DNA: TGTGCCAGCAGCTTGGGACTAGCGGGATCCACAGATACGCAGTATTTT.

The chain has TRBV5-1 and TRBJ1-1, with D perhaps TRBD1 (5 bases). The CDR3 contains 15 residues. Looked up from germline, CDR1 is SGHRS and CDR2 is YFSETQ. Deletions cut 7 bases from V and 3 bases from J, with 19 bases between. CDR3 DNA sequence: TGCGCCAGCTTTGACCCGCGAGAAGGGGACACTGAAGCTTTCTTT. It is translated as CASFDPREGDTEAFF.

This clone was observed a handful of times. This rearrangement joins TRBV7-7 to TRBJ2-7; D is possibly TRBD1 (5 bases). Trimming removed 3 bases from V and 5 bases from J, with 11 bases in between. The CDR3 runs 13 residues. The germline CDR1 and CDR2 sequences are SSHAT and FNYEAQ (reference sequence). For the CDR3, the DNA is TGTGCCAGCAGCTTCTCGCAGGGCGACGAGCAGTACTTC. Amino acid sequence: CASSFSQGDEQYF.

J is TRBJ1-2 and V is TRBV15; D not certain. Germline CDR1 reads LNHNV; CDR2 reads YYDKDF (reference sequence). The CDR3 is 14 amino acids. Trimming shortened V by 5 bases and J by 2 bases, and 12 bases separated the two germline ends. For the CDR3, the DNA is TGTGCCACCAGCCCCCCAGTTCCCAACTATGGCTACACCTTC. Translating it yields CATSPPVPNYGYTF.

J is TRBJ1-5 and V is TRBV9; D uncertain. Trimming took 0 bases from V and 0 from J, leaving 10 bases between them. Germline V gene data show CDR1 as SGDLS and CDR2 as YYNGEE. The CDR3 extends over 16 amino acids. CDR3 protein: CASSVGADYSNQPQHF. CDR3 in DNA: TGTGCCAGCAGCGTAGGGGCAGACTATAGCAATCAGCCCCAGCATTTT.

This sequence joins TRBV18 and TRBJ1-2; D uncertain. The germline V gene encodes CDR1 KGHSH and CDR2 LQKENI. V was cut by 0 bases and J by 1 base, with 6 bases left in between. CDR3 size: 14 residues. CDR3 protein: CASSPPSRNYGYTF. As DNA, the CDR3 is TGTGCCAGCTCACCACCGAGCCGTAACTATGGCTACACCTTC.

The V and J genes are TRBV6-2 or TRBV6-3 and TRBJ2-4; 7 bases agree with TRBD1. V shed 0 bases and J 4 bases; nucleotides not matched to a gene: 3. CDR1 MNHEY and CDR2 SVGEGT come from the germline V gene. The length of the CDR3 is 15 residues. CDR3 sequence (DNA): TGTGCCAGCAGTTACTCGAGGACAGGAAAAAACATTCAGTACTTC. Protein: CASSYSRTGKNIQYF.

The V gene is TRBV7-9, the J gene TRBJ2-3, with a weak D call TRBD1 (6 bases). CDR1 and CDR2 (germline): SEHNR, FQNEAQ (reference sequence). This CDR3 comprises 15 residues. V was trimmed by 0 bases and J by 3 bases, leaving 10 bases between them. The CDR3 region is CASSLAGTPTDTQYF. The CDR3 DNA is TGTGCCAGCAGCTTAGCGGGGACACCAACAGATACGCAGTATTTT. The entire variable domain, with the rest obtained from reference TRBV7-9 and TRBJ2-3, is as follows: DTGVSQNPRHKITKRGQNVTFRCDPISEHNRLYWYRQTLGQGPEFLTYFQNEAQLEKSRLLSDRFSAERPKGSFSTLEIQRTEQGDSAMYLCASSLAGTPTDTQYFGPGTRLTVL.

This chain connects TRBV5-6 to TRBJ1-4, with 10 bases that match TRBD1. Germline CDR1 reads SGHDT; CDR2 reads YYEEEE. V lost 3 bases and J lost 8; bases outside the gene matches: 10. This CDR3 region has 16 residues. The CDR3 DNA is TGTGCCAGCAGCTCCCGCCGGGACAGGGGTATGGAAAAACTGTTTTTT. This sequence encodes CASSSRRDRGMEKLFF.

V gene TRBV2 combines with J gene TRBJ1-6; tentative D call: TRBD1 (5 bases). The CDR3 has 15 amino acids. Trimming removed 9 bases from V and 4 bases from J, with 16 bases in between. Germline values: CDR1 SNHLY, CDR2 FYNNEI. The CDR3 DNA is TGTGCCAGTACCCAGGGAGGGTCTTATAATTCACCCCTCCACTTT. This codes for CASTQGGSYNSPLHF.

The rearrangement links TRBV30 to TRBJ2-6; weak D call: TRBD2 (5 bases). With 5 bases removed from V and 4 bases from J, the gap between germline ends came to 12 bases. The CDR3 runs 14 residues. CDR1 GTSNPN and CDR2 SVGIG come from the germline V gene (reference sequence). The DNA of the CDR3 is TGTGCCTGGGGGCGGGTGGCCGGGGCCAACGTCCTGACTTTC. This encodes CAWGRVAGANVLTF.